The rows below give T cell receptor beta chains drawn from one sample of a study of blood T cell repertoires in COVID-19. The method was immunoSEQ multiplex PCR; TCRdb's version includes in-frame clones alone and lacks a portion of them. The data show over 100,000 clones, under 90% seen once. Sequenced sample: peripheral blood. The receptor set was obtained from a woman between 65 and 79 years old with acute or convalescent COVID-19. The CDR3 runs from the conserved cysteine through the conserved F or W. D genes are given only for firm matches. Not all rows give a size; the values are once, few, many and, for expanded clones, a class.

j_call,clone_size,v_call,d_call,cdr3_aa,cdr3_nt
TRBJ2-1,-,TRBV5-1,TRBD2,CASSIASGGYNEQFF,TGCGCCAGCAGCATTGCTAGCGGGGGCTACAATGAGCAGTTCTTC
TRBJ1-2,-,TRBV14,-,CASSQDSSLQVRDGYTF,TGTGCCAGCAGCCAAGATAGTTCGTTGCAGGTCAGAGATGGCTACACCTTC
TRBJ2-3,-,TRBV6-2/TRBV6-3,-,CASSYPLARVNTDTQYF,TGTGCCAGCAGTTATCCCTTGGCCAGGGTTAACACAGATACGCAGTATTTT
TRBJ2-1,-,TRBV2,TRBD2,CASGRFSGRNNEQFF,TGTGCCAGCGGAAGATTTAGCGGGAGAAACAATGAGCAGTTCTTC
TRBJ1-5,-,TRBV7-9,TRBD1,CASSPGQGNNQPQHF,TGTGCCAGCAGCCCGGGACAGGGAAATAATCAGCCCCAGCATTTT
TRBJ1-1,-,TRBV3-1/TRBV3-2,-,CASSQGTAGGAFF,TGTGCCAGCAGCCAAGGGACGGCCGGGGGGGCTTTCTTT
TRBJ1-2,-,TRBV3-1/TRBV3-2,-,CASSPSFGGRHNYGYTF,TGTGCCAGCAGCCCGAGCTTCGGGGGGCGGCATAACTATGGCTACACCTTC
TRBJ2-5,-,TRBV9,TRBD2,CASSVGAGVQETQYF,TGTGCCAGCAGCGTAGGGGCGGGGGTGCAAGAGACCCAGTACTTC
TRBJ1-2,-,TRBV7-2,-,CASSPSQEYGYTF,TGTGCCAGCAGCCCCAGTCAGGAATATGGCTACACCTTC
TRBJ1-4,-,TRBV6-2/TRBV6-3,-,CASSYSAIFQLFF,TGTGCCAGCAGTTACTCGGCCATCTTTCAACTGTTTTTT
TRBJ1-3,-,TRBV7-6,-,CASSPRISGNTIYF,TGTGCCAGCAGCCCTAGGATCTCTGGAAACACCATATATTTT
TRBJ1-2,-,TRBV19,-,CASRATPDFNGYTF,TGTGCCAGTAGAGCTACCCCCGACTTCAATGGCTACACCTTC
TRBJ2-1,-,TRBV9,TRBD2,CASSPRVAGMSEQFF,TGTGCCAGCAGCCCGAGGGTAGCGGGGATGAGTGAGCAGTTCTTC
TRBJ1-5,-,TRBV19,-,CASSMIDRRVQPQHF,TGTGCCAGTAGTATGATCGATAGGCGGGTTCAGCCCCAGCATTTT
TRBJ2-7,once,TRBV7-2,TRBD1,CASSLAGRGYEQYF,TGTGCCAGCAGCTTAGCGGGCAGGGGGTACGAGCAGTACTTC
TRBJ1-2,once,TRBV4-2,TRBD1,CASSQDTTAGGLGGYTF,TGTGCCAGCAGCCAAGACACGACAGCAGGGGGTTTAGGTGGCTACACCTTC
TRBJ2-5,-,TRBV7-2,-,CASSLNWGAETQYF,TGTGCTAGCAGCTTAAATTGGGGAGCAGAGACCCAGTACTTC
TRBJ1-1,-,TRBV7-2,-,CASSLGGQGTEAFF,TGTGCCAGCAGCTTGGGGGGGCAGGGGACTGAAGCTTTCTTT
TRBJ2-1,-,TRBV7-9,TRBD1,CASSIQGSPYDEQFF,TGTGCCAGCAGCATACAGGGGAGCCCGTACGATGAGCAGTTCTTC
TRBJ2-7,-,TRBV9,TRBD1,CASSPRTGGSEQYF,TGTGCCAGCAGCCCCCGGACAGGGGGCAGCGAGCAGTACTTC
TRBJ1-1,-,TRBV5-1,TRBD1,CASSPGQAMNTEAFF,TGCGCCAGCAGCCCCGGACAGGCAATGAACACTGAAGCTTTCTTT
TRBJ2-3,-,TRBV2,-,CASSEVRGGTDTQYF,TGTGCCAGCAGTGAAGTTAGGGGCGGCACAGATACGCAGTATTTT
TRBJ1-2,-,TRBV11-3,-,CASSSPRGASQENYGYTF,TGTGCCAGCAGCTCTCCGCGGGGGGCTAGCCAGGAAAACTATGGCTACACCTTC
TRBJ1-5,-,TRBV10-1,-,CASRETYSNQPQHF,TGCGCCAGCAGAGAAACATATAGCAATCAGCCCCAGCATTTT
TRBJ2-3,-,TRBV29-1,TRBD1,CSVVPGTATDTQYF,TGCAGCGTCGTCCCCGGGACAGCCACAGATACGCAGTATTTT